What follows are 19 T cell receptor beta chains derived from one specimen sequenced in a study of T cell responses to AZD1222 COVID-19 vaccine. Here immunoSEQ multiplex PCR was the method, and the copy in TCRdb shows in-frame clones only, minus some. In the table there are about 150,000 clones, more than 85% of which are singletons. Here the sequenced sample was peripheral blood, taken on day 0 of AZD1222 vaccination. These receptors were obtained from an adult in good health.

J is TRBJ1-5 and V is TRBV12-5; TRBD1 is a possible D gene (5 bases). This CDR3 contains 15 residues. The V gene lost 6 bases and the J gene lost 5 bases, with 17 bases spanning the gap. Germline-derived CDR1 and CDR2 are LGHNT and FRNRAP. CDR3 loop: CASGFREGRDQPQHF. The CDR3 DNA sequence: TGTGCTAGTGGGTTCAGGGAAGGGAGGGATCAGCCCCAGCATTTT.

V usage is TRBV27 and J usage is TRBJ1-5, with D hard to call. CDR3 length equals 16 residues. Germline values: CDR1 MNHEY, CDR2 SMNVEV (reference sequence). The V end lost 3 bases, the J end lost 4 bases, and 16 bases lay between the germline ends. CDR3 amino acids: CASSFEFPSPNQPQHF. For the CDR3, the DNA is TGTGCCAGCAGTTTCGAATTCCCCTCCCCAAATCAGCCCCAGCATTTT.

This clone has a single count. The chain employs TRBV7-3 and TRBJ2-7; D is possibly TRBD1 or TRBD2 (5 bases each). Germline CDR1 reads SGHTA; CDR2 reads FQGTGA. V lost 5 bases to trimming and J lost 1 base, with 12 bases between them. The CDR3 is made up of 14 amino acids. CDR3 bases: TGTGCCAGCAGCCCCGGGACGACTTCCTACGAGCAGTACTTC. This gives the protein CASSPGTTSYEQYF.

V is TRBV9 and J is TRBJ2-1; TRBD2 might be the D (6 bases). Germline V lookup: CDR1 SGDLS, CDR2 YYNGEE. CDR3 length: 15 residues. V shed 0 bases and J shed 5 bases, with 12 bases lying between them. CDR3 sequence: CASSVDPGENNEQFF. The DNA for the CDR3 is TGTGCCAGCAGCGTAGATCCGGGAGAAAACAATGAGCAGTTCTTC.

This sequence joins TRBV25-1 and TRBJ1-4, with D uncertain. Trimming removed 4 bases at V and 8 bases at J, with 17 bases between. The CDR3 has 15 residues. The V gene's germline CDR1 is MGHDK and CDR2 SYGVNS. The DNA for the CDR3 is TGTGCCAGCAGTGTCCCATTGCCGGTGGACGAAAAACTGTTTTTT. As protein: CASSVPLPVDEKLFF.

The CDR3 spells CASSPDLPGEQYF. CDR3 DNA: TGTGCCAGCTCACCGGACCTCCCCGGGGAGCAGTACTTC. The rearrangement links TRBV18 to TRBJ2-7, with D hard to call. Trimming left V 3 bases short and J 7 bases short, with 13 bases between. This CDR3 has 13 residues. The germline CDR1 and CDR2 sequences are KGHSH and LQKENI.

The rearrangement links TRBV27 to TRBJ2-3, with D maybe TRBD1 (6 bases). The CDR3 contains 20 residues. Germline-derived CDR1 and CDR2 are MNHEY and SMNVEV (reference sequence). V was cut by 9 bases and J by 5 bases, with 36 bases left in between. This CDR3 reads CARFGLGVGFSGAREDTQYF. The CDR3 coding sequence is TGTGCCAGATTTGGTTTGGGGGTGGGGTTTTCAGGGGCGCGCGAAGATACGCAGTATTTT.

This CDR3 is CASIEGTNSYNEQFF. The CDR3 DNA sequence: TGTGCCAGCATTGAGGGGACCAACTCCTACAATGAGCAGTTCTTC. This chain connects TRBV28 to TRBJ2-1; possibly TRBD1 or TRBD2 for D (5 bases each). Germline-derived CDR1 and CDR2 are MDHEN and SYDVKM. The CDR3 is 15 amino acids. The V gene lost 7 bases and the J gene lost 0 bases, with 13 bases spanning the gap.

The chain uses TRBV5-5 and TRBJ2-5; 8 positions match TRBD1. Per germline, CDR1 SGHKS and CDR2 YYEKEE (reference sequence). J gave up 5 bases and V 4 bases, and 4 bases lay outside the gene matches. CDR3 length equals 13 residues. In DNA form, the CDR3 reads TGTGCCAGCAGCCGGACAGGGAGGGAGACCCAGTACTTC. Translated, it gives CASSRTGRETQYF.

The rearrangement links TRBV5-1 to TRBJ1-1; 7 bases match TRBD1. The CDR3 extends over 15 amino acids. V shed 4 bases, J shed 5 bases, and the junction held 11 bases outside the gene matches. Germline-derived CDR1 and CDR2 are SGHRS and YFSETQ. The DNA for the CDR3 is TGCGCCAGCAGCCTCCGACAGGGTCGGAGTACTGAAGCTTTCTTT. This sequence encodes CASSLRQGRSTEAFF.

The DNA for the CDR3 is TGTGCCAGCAGTTACCCGGACAGGGAAATAGCTGAAGCTTTCTTT. Amino acids: CASSYPDREIAEAFF. This chain connects TRBV6-2 or TRBV6-3 to TRBJ1-1; 8 positions match TRBD1. Germline loops: CDR1 MNHEY, CDR2 SVGEGT. J gave up 6 bases and V 2 bases, and 8 bases lay outside the gene matches. This CDR3 spans 15 amino acids.

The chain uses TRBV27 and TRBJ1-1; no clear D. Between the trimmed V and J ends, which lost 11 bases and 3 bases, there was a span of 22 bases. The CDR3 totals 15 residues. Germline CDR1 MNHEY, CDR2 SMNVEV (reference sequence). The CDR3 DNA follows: TGTGCCGGTATAATAGAGACTGGGTTGGACACTGAAGCTTTCTTT. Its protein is CAGIIETGLDTEAFF.

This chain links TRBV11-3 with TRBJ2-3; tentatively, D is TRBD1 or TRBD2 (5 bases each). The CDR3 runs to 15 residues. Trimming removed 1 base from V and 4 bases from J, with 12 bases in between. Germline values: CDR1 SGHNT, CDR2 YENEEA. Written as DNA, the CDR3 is TGTGCCAGCAGCTTAGGGGGGAGACTGTCAGATACGCAGTATTTT. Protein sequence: CASSLGGRLSDTQYF.

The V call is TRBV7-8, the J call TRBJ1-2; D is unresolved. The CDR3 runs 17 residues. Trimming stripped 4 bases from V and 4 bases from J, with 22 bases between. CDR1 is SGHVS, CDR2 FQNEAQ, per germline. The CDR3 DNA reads TGTGCCAGCAGCTCCGTCCCCCGTAGGCTCCAAACCTATGGCTACACCTTC. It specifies CASSSVPRRLQTYGYTF.

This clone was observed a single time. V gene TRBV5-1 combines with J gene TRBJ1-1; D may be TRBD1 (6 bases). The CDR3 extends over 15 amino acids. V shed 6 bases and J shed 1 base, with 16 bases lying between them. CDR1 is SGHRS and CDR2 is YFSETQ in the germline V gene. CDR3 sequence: CASIEGGGRNTEAFF. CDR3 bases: TGCGCCAGCATCGAAGGGGGAGGGAGGAACACTGAAGCTTTCTTT.

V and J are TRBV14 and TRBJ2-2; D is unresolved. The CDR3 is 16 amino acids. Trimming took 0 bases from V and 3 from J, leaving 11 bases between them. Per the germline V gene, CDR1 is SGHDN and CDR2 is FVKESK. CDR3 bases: TGTGCCAGCAGCCAAGATCGTGGCAGATACACCGGGGAGCTGTTTTTT. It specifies CASSQDRGRYTGELFF.

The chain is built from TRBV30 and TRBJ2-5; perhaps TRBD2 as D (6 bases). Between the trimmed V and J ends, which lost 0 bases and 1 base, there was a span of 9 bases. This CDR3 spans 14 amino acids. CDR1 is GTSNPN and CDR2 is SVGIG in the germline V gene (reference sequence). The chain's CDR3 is CAWSVGGAQETQYF. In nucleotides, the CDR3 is TGTGCCTGGAGTGTAGGAGGGGCCCAAGAGACCCAGTACTTC.

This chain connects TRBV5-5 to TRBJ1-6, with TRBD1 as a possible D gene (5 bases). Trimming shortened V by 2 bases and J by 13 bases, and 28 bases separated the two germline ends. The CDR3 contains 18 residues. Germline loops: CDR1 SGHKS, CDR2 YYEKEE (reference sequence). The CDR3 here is CASSLRAGAPVEVAPLHF. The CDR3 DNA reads TGTGCCAGCAGCTTAAGGGCTGGGGCTCCCGTCGAGGTTGCTCCCCTCCACTTT.

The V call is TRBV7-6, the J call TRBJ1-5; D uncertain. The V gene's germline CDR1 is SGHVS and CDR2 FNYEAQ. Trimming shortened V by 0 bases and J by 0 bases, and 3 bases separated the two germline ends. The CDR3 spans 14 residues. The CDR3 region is CASSLAHSNQPQHF. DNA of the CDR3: TGTGCCAGCAGCTTAGCGCATAGCAATCAGCCCCAGCATTTT.